This is a list of T cell receptor beta chains from one sample in a study of technical replicates of blood from several donors. Method: immunoSEQ multiplex PCR; TCRdb's copy keeps in-frame clones and lacks some. In the table there are some 8,000 clones, around 90% of which are singletons. Sequencing used PBMCs. Receptors originate from a human donor in good health. The CDR3 runs from the conserved cysteine through the conserved F or W. The D gene is left open where the match is weak. Clone size is given for some rows only: seen once, a few or many times, or a class if the clone is expanded.

TRBD1	-	TRBV28	TRBJ1-4	CASTSGTGEKLFF	TGTGCCAGCACCTCGGGGACAGGTGAAAAACTGTTTTTT
-	-	TRBV10-3	TRBJ2-2	CAISESLRSNTGELFF	TGTGCCATCAGTGAGTCCTTGCGGTCGAACACCGGGGAGCTGTTTTTT
TRBD1	-	TRBV18	TRBJ2-7	CASSTGTGGYEQYF	TGTGCCAGCTCAACCGGGACAGGGGGCTACGAGCAGTACTTC
-	-	TRBV6-5	TRBJ2-7	CASSYSRSGQTYEQYF	TGTGCCAGCAGTTACTCACGAAGCGGGCAGACCTACGAGCAGTACTTC
TRBD1	-	TRBV5-1	TRBJ2-7	CASSFLSPGQGAYEQYF	TGCGCCAGCAGCTTCCTGTCACCGGGACAGGGGGCCTACGAGCAGTACTTC
-	-	TRBV27	TRBJ2-7	CASRGGLREQYF	TGTGCCAGCAGGGGGGGGCTTCGCGAGCAGTACTTC
-	-	TRBV10-3	TRBJ1-5	CAISEGQGNNQPQHF	TGTGCCATCAGTGAGGGGCAGGGAAACAATCAGCCCCAGCATTTT
TRBD1	once	TRBV29-1	TRBJ1-1	CSAGQGALDTEAFF	TGCAGCGCCGGACAGGGGGCTTTGGACACTGAAGCTTTCTTT
-	-	TRBV18	TRBJ1-5	CASSLGVNNQPQHF	TGTGCCAGCTCATTAGGGGTTAACAATCAGCCCCAGCATTTT
TRBD2	-	TRBV6-1	TRBJ2-4	CASSERAWGGIQYF	TGTGCCAGCAGCGAGCGAGCTTGGGGGGGCATTCAGTACTTC